These T cell receptor beta chains were read from a single sample in a study of shared clonotypes between healthy human individuals. The method was immunoSEQ multiplex PCR; TCRdb's version includes in-frame clones alone and lacks a portion of them. The data contain roughly 2.1 million clones, about 92% of them singletons. The sample taken for sequencing was naive CD8+ T cells from PBMCs. The receptors were sampled from a man between 18 and 29 years old in good health. Some clones in this sample may be carry-over from other donors' samples. Both conserved end residues are trimmed from each CDR3. A D gene is named only where the DNA matches it firmly.

j_call v_call d_call cdr3_aa
TRBJ1-2 TRBV11-2 NA ASSLGSVNYGYT
TRBJ2-2 TRBV9 TRBD1 ASSDWDRRAGTGELF
TRBJ1-1 TRBV5-1 TRBD1 ASSPRQGVDTEAF
TRBJ2-3 TRBV28 NA ASTPPGAEATDTQY
TRBJ2-3 TRBV7-9 TRBD2 ASSLYLAGEKY
TRBJ1-1 TRBV13 TRBD1 ASSQGTDEAF
TRBJ2-4 TRBV28 NA ASSFGDLLY
TRBJ2-1 TRBV7-9 TRBD2 ASSRAGLREQGF
TRBJ2-7 TRBV4-3 NA ASSQDGAYEQY
TRBJ2-7 TRBV4-1 NA ASSQAGSAGTSYEQY
TRBJ2-7 TRBV5-1 TRBD1 ASSGGRDRSYEQY
TRBJ2-5 TRBV19 NA ASSGRIKETQY
TRBJ1-5 TRBV4-1 NA ASSQDGTGDQPQH
TRBJ2-1 TRBV5-4 NA ASSPRLGPHEQF
TRBJ2-5 TRBV11-2 NA ASSSRD
TRBJ2-7 TRBV5-4 TRBD2 ASSGGLAGRDPYEQY
TRBJ2-1 TRBV19 TRBD1 ASSPWTGDNEQF
TRBJ1-1 TRBV5-1 NA ASSLAGGHLNTEAF
TRBJ2-7 TRBV6-5 NA ASSYSPLAYEQY
TRBJ2-3 TRBV5-5 TRBD1 ASSLSSWGTGQGDTQY
TRBJ2-1 TRBV7-8 TRBD2 ASSLAASGSSYNEQF
TRBJ2-1 TRBV10-2 NA ASRPKGGNEQF
TRBJ1-4 TRBV6-5 NA ASSRVGGLGEKLF
TRBJ2-3 TRBV11-2 TRBD2 ASSHLAAFTDTQY
TRBJ1-2 TRBV27 NA ASSNDNYGYT
TRBJ2-7 TRBV29-1 NA SVSPSGKEQY
TRBJ2-7 TRBV11-2 NA ASSSGPIHSYEQY
TRBJ2-5 TRBV6-6 NA ASKYQETQY
TRBJ2-7 TRBV2 TRBD2 ASGGWASGGYEQY
TRBJ2-7 TRBV27 NA ASSSDTFHQQY
TRBJ1-3 TRBV7-8 NA ASSPRAGGGNTIY
TRBJ2-7 TRBV27 TRBD1 ASSIRQGNSEQY
TRBJ2-7 TRBV5-6 TRBD1 ASSQRVGTDSYEQY
NA TRBV6-5 TRBD1 ASTTRQGASYEQY
TRBJ2-1 TRBV11-2 TRBD2 ASSLGTSGSQGQF
TRBJ1-1 TRBV27 NA ASTPRWGKNTEAF
TRBJ1-2 TRBV5-6 NA ASSLGSAFQLHGYT
TRBJ2-5 TRBV7-9 TRBD1 ASSPTGLGGETQY
TRBJ2-1 TRBV2 TRBD2 ARSGTEGLAGDNEQF
TRBJ2-2 TRBV10-2 TRBD2 ASRLGGSSGELF
TRBJ2-1 TRBV10-3 TRBD2 AIRGSGSGYNEQF
TRBJ1-2 TRBV27 TRBD1 ASGAGGRGYT
TRBJ2-7 TRBV9 NA ASSVGVSIHEQY